This entry lists 14 T cell receptor beta chains sequenced from one sample in a study of response to subunit inactivated influenza vaccine. TCRdb processed the RT-PCR reads anew with MiXCR; each CDR3 protein has one entry. This sample yields roughly 710,000 distinct CDR3 sequences, of which around 15% are seen a single time; 7.6% belongs to the top ten. The sequencing used PBMCs from blood, collected 14 days before vaccination. Receptor source: a man aged 45-65 years who received an inactivated influenza vaccine.

This sequence joins TRBV6-5 and TRBJ2-1; TRBD2 is a possible D gene (6 bases). With 0 bases removed from V and 12 bases from J, the gap between germline ends came to 30 bases. Germline CDR1 reads MNHEY; CDR2 reads SVGAGI. The length of the CDR3 is 19 residues. This CDR3 is CASSYSILVGRSLLGGQFF. In nucleotides, the CDR3 is TGTGCCAGCAGTTACTCGATTCTGGTTGGCAGGTCTCTCCTGGGGGGGCAGTTCTTC.

This clonotype was observed a few times. This rearrangement joins TRBV7-2 to TRBJ2-3; D is uncertain. The CDR3 runs 14 residues. Trimming removed 1 base from V and 2 bases from J, with 7 bases in between. The germline gives CDR1 SGHTA, CDR2 FQGNSA. The CDR3 reads CASSLEPFTDTQYF. CDR3 coding DNA: TGTGCCAGCAGCTTAGAACCCTTCACAGATACGCAGTATTTT.

This clonotype was seen a few times. The gene calls are TRBV7-6 and TRBJ2-7, with TRBD1 identical over 10 bases. CDR1 SGHVS and CDR2 FNYEAQ come from the germline V gene. V shed 5 bases, J shed 3 bases, and the junction held 10 bases outside the gene matches. CDR3 length: 16 residues. The CDR3, as DNA: TGTGCCAGCAGCGCCTTTCCAAGGACAGGGGGCTACGAGCAGTACTTC. This gives the protein CASSAFPRTGGYEQYF.

The V and J genes are TRBV7-9 and TRBJ1-4; 7 nucleotides align to TRBD1. J gave up 4 bases and V 0 bases, and 2 bases lay outside the gene matches. The CDR3 has 15 amino acids. Germline V gene data show CDR1 as SEHNR and CDR2 as FQNEAQ (reference sequence). The DNA of the CDR3 is TGTGCCAGCAGCTTAGCGGGACAGATTAATGAAAAACTGTTTTTT. It specifies CASSLAGQINEKLFF.

The table lists this clonotype with many counts. Likely a read error: the CDR3 ends without its conserved phenylalanine or tryptophan. This chain uses TRBV5-1 with TRBJ2-3; D gene ambiguous. Germline-derived CDR1 and CDR2 are SGHRS and YFSETQ. The V end was cut by 4 bases, the J end by 6 bases, with 12 bases between. This CDR3 spans 13 amino acids. The CDR3 DNA follows: TGCGCCAGCAGCAAGAGCCCAGCCGATACGCAGTATCTT. It specifies CASSKSPADTQYL.

The CDR3: CATSRDGRVGGEQYF. For the CDR3, the DNA is TGTGCCACCAGCAGAGATGGCAGGGTGGGTGGCGAGCAGTACTTC. The chain joins TRBV15 to TRBJ2-7; D is possibly TRBD1 (5 bases). Germline V gene data show CDR1 as LNHNV and CDR2 as YYDKDF (reference sequence). Deletions cut 0 bases from V and 6 bases from J, with 15 bases between. The CDR3 is 15 residues long.

The chain combines TRBV7-2 with TRBJ2-5, with 14 bases identical to TRBD2. Germline V CDR1 and CDR2: SGHTA, FQGNSA. After removal of 3 bases from V and 5 bases from J, the junction contained 8 bases not matched to a gene. The CDR3 extends over 17 amino acids. The DNA of the CDR3 is TGTGCCAGCAGCTTTGAGACTAGCGGGGGGGCCGGGGAGACCCAGTACTTC. Its translation: CASSFETSGGAGETQYF.

Only a few counts were recorded for this clonotype. The J gene is TRBJ2-7, the V gene TRBV6-1, with 8 bases lining up with TRBD2. V lost 6 bases and J lost 3; bases outside the gene matches: 7. Germline V CDR1 and CDR2: MNHNS, SASEGT. This CDR3 has 14 amino acids. The CDR3, as DNA: TGTGCCAGCAGCGCTAGCGGGTTAAACTACGAGCAGTACTTC. Translation gives CASSASGLNYEQYF.

Only a few counts were recorded for this clonotype. The gene calls are TRBV3-1 and TRBJ2-7, with 9 bases matching TRBD2. The CDR3 is 17 amino acids. Germline values: CDR1 LGHDT, CDR2 YNNKEL (reference sequence). V shed 5 bases, J shed 6 bases, and the junction held 17 bases outside the gene matches. The CDR3 DNA follows: TGTGCCAGCAGCGCTTCCCGTCTTAGCGGGAGTTGGTCCGAGCAGTACTTC. This encodes CASSASRLSGSWSEQYF.

In its sample, this clonotype was seen many times. The J gene is TRBJ2-7, the V gene TRBV7-2; 11 bases agree with TRBD2. The germline V gene has CDR1 SGHTA and CDR2 FQGNSA. The V and J ends lost 1 base and 7 bases, in that order; junction bases with no gene match: 9. The CDR3 is made up of 16 amino acids. CDR3 DNA sequence: TGTGCCAGCAGCTTAGAATTCGGGCTAGCGGGGGGAGAGCAGTACTTC. It codes for CASSLEFGLAGGEQYF.

The chain carries TRBV12-3 or TRBV12-4 and TRBJ2-6, with D uncertain. V dropped 10 bases and J dropped 1 base, with 5 bases sitting between them. The CDR3 has 12 residues. The DNA of the CDR3 is TGTGCCACCCGATCTGGGGCCAACGTCCTGACTTTC. Translation gives CATRSGANVLTF.

This clonotype came up a few times. J is TRBJ2-6 and V is TRBV12-3 or TRBV12-4, with unresolved D. V lost 2 bases and J lost 0, with 5 bases in between. The CDR3 has 15 residues. CDR3 in DNA: TGTGCCAGCAGTTTAACCCCCTCTGGGGCCAACGTCCTGACTTTC. Translating gives CASSLTPSGANVLTF.

V is TRBV3-1 and J is TRBJ1-1; D call uncertain. Trimming took 1 base from V and 2 from J, leaving 8 bases between them. In germline, CDR1 is LGHDT, CDR2 YNNKEL (reference sequence). This CDR3 has 14 amino acids. CDR3 bases: TGTGCCAGCAGCCAAGCTCGATACAACACTGAAGCTTTCTTT. Translating gives CASSQARYNTEAFF. The full variable domain, in which reference TRBV3-1 and TRBJ1-1 provide the parts outside the CDR3, is DTAVSQTPKYLVTQMGNDKSIKCEQNLGHDTMYWYKQDSKKFLKIMFSYNNKELIINETVPNRFSPKSPDKAHLNLHINSLELGDSAVYFCASSQARYNTEAFFGQGTRLTVV.

The chain combines TRBV25-1 with TRBJ1-1; maybe TRBD1 (5 bases). The germline gives CDR1 MGHDK, CDR2 SYGVNS. Trimming left V 6 bases short and J 5 bases short, with 13 bases between. The CDR3 runs 13 residues. CDR3: CASRLTGETEAFF. CDR3 sequence (DNA): TGTGCCAGCAGGCTCACAGGTGAAACTGAAGCTTTCTTT.